This is a list of T cell receptor beta chains from one sample in a study of identical twins. TCRdb reanalysed the 5' RACE reads using MiXCR and keeps one entry per CDR3 protein. The table has roughly 750,000 distinct CDR3 sequences, over 20% seen once. These data were also reused for a study on T cells expressing NK-cell markers.

The sample consisted of PBMCs. The receptor source for this set is a woman aged 18-29 years in good health. Both conserved end residues are part of each CDR3. Fields, in order: V gene, D gene, clone size, J gene, CDR3 DNA, CDR3 protein. D genes are given only for firm matches. Where a row states a size, it is once, few, many or the class of an expanded clone; other rows omit it.

>TRBV7-2|TRBD2|NA|TRBJ2-7
TGTGCCAGCAGCAAGACTAGCGGTTACTACGAGCAGTACTTC
CASSKTSGYYEQYF
>TRBV20-1|TRBD2|few|TRBJ2-5
TGCAGTCCCGCCCGACTAGCGGCCACGGAGACCCAGTACTTC
CSPARLAATETQYF
>TRBV5-1|NA|NA|TRBJ2-7
TGCGCCAGCAGCTTAGGGCCTGCCCCCGAGCAGTACTTC
CASSLGPAPEQYF
>TRBV5-1|TRBD2|many|TRBJ2-1
TGCGCCAGCAGCTTGACTAGCGGCTTATACAATGAGCAGTTCTTC
CASSLTSGLYNEQFF
>TRBV11-3|TRBD1|NA|TRBJ2-3
TGTGCCAGCAGCGTTCGGGACAGCACTTCTAGCACAGATACGCAGTATTTT
CASSVRDSTSSTDTQYF
>TRBV3-1|NA|NA|TRBJ1-4
TGTGCCAGCAGCCAAGTGTACGCAGTGAATGAAAAACTGTTTTTT
CASSQVYAVNEKLFF
>TRBV7-9|NA|NA|TRBJ1-2
TGTGCCAGCAGCTTGGGGTCGAATGGCTACACCTTC
CASSLGSNGYTF
>TRBV5-1|TRBD1|NA|TRBJ2-2
TGCGCCAGCAGCGACAGGGGGCGGAGTGGCGGGGAGCTGTTTTTT
CASSDRGRSGGELFF
>TRBV20-1|NA|NA|TRBJ2-2
TGCAGTGCTAGGGCCCTAAAGAACACCGGGGAGCTGTTTTTT
CSARALKNTGELFF
>TRBV6-1|NA|few|TRBJ2-2
TGTGCAGTCCCCCGGGGGCGGGACACCGGGGAGCTGTTTTTT
CAVPRGRDTGELFF
>TRBV12-3/TRBV12-4|TRBD2|NA|TRBJ2-7
TGTGCCAGCAGTTCTGGACTAGCGGGAGTGGGTGAGCAGTACTTC
CASSSGLAGVGEQYF
>TRBV9|NA|NA|TRBJ2-1
TGTGCCAGCAGCGCCGCCAGAAACAGGGAAGGGCAGTTCTTC
CASSAARNREGQFF
>TRBV9|NA|NA|TRBJ2-1
TGTGCCAGCAGCGCCTCCGGCGAGGAGCAGTTCTTC
CASSASGEEQFF
>TRBV29-1|NA|few|TRBJ2-1
TGCAGCGTCGACCGGGCCAGGTACAATGAGCAGTTCTTC
CSVDRARYNEQFF
>TRBV7-2|NA|NA|TRBJ2-7
TGTGCCAGCAGCTTAGCGCGGCTCGATTACGAGCAGTACTTC
CASSLARLDYEQYF
>TRBV6-1|NA|NA|TRBJ2-7
TGTGCCAGCAGCCGCGACAGGCGAGTCTACGAGCAGTACTTC
CASSRDRRVYEQYF
>TRBV5-6|TRBD2|few|TRBJ2-1
TGTGCCAGCAGCCGAGGACTAGCGGGGGGGCCCATTTACAATGAGCAGTTCTTC
CASSRGLAGGPIYNEQFF
>TRBV5-6|TRBD1|NA|TRBJ1-2
TGTGCCAGCAGCTTCCGCGGACAGGGTCATGGCTACACCTTC
CASSFRGQGHGYTF
>TRBV7-2|TRBD2|few|TRBJ2-7
TGTGCCAGCAGCTTAAGCGGGAGTGGGCACGAGCAGTACTTC
CASSLSGSGHEQYF
>TRBV12-3/TRBV12-4|NA|NA|TRBJ1-6
TGTGCCAGCAGTCTCGCAGGGAGGAATTCACCCCTCCACTTT
CASSLAGRNSPLHF
>TRBV20-1|NA|NA|TRBJ2-1
TGCAGTGCTAGAGCGGGCCGGGGCAATGAGCAGTTCTTC
CSARAGRGNEQFF
>TRBV20-1|NA|NA|TRBJ2-5
TGCAGTGCTAGACCCCCTCGGGAGACCCAGTACTTC
CSARPPRETQYF
>TRBV13|TRBD1|NA|TRBJ1-2
TGTGCCAGCAGCCCGAGAGAGGGGGCGTTTTCTGATGGCTACACCTTC
CASSPREGAFSDGYTF
>TRBV20-1|NA|NA|TRBJ2-7
TGCAGTGCTTCCCGAGACGGTTACGAGCAGTACTTC
CSASRDGYEQYF
>TRBV5-1|TRBD1|few|TRBJ2-7
TGCGCCAGCAGCCACGGGGACAGGGGACACGAGCAGTACTTC
CASSHGDRGHEQYF
>TRBV20-1|NA|NA|TRBJ1-6
TGCAGTGCTAGAGATGGTGGAGACTCCTATAATTCACCCCTCCACTTT
CSARDGGDSYNSPLHF
>TRBV7-2|NA|many|TRBJ2-7
TGTGCCAGCAGCTTATTGGGGGACGGCCTCTACGAGCAGTACTTC
CASSLLGDGLYEQYF
>TRBV9|TRBD2|NA|TRBJ2-1
TGTGCCAGCAGCGAACTAGCGGGAGGGCGGGGGAATGAGCAGTTCTTC
CASSELAGGRGNEQFF
>TRBV4-3|TRBD2|few|TRBJ2-7
TGCGCCAGCAGCCAAGGGACTAGCTTGGGCGAGCAGTACTTC
CASSQGTSLGEQYF
>TRBV7-3|TRBD2|NA|TRBJ2-7
TGTGCCAGCACCTTAATAGCGGGGACCTACGAGCAGTACTTC
CASTLIAGTYEQYF
>TRBV20-1|NA|NA|TRBJ2-2
TGCAGTGCTAGATTCAAGGACACCGGGGAGCTGTTTTTT
CSARFKDTGELFF
>TRBV5-1|TRBD2|many|TRBJ2-5
TGCGCCAGCAGGCGAGGACTAGCGGCAACCTCGGGGATAGAGACCCAGTACTTC
CASRRGLAATSGIETQYF
>TRBV4-3|NA|NA|TRBJ1-5
TGCGCCAGCAGCCAAGATCGGTATCGGCCCCAGCATTTT
CASSQDRYRPQHF
>TRBV9|TRBD2|NA|TRBJ2-3
TGTGCCAGCAGCGTAGACGGCAGAGCGGGAGGGCCCGTTGCAGATACGCAGTATTTT
CASSVDGRAGGPVADTQYF
>TRBV7-9|NA|NA|TRBJ2-5
TGTGCCAGCAGCTTACACCAGGGGTCGGAGACCCAGTACTTC
CASSLHQGSETQYF
>TRBV15|TRBD1|few|TRBJ2-1
TGTGCCACCAGAGTAGGCGGGACAGGTTCCAATGAGCAGTTCTTC
CATRVGGTGSNEQFF
>TRBV4-2|TRBD2|NA|TRBJ2-6
TGTGCCAGCAGCTTAATCCTGGGAGGGTCTGGGGCCAACGTCCTGACTTTC
CASSLILGGSGANVLTF
>TRBV6-5|NA|NA|TRBJ2-7
TGTGCCAGCAGACTACTCCCGAGTTCGGTCTCCTACGAGCAGTACTTC
CASRLLPSSVSYEQYF
>TRBV10-3|TRBD2|NA|TRBJ2-7
TGTGCCTCAAGCGGGGACGCCTACGAGCAGTACTTC
CASSGDAYEQYF
>TRBV6-6|NA|few|TRBJ2-2
TGTGCCACAAAACTAGACACCGGGGAGCTGTTTTTT
CATKLDTGELFF
>TRBV4-2|TRBD1|few|TRBJ1-2
TGTGCCAGCAGCCGACCAGGACAGGCGAGCCATGGCTACACCTTC
CASSRPGQASHGYTF
>TRBV5-1|NA|NA|TRBJ2-1
TGTGCCAGCAGCTTCGGGGGTCCCTACAATGAGCAGTTCTTC
CASSFGGPYNEQFF
>TRBV5-1|NA|few|TRBJ1-5
TGCGCCAGCAGCTTGTGGGGCAGCCATAGCAATCAGCCCCAGCATTTT
CASSLWGSHSNQPQHF
>TRBV7-8|TRBD1|NA|TRBJ1-4
TGTGCCAGCAGCCCCCAGGGGGGAACTAATGAAAAACTGTTTTTT
CASSPQGGTNEKLFF
>TRBV20-1|TRBD1|few|TRBJ2-1
TGCAGTGCTCCCCTGGACAGGGCGCCTTACAATGAGCAGTTCTTC
CSAPLDRAPYNEQFF
>TRBV7-9|NA|NA|TRBJ2-1
TGTGCCAGCAGCTTAGTTCCTAGTCTCAGCTCCTACAATGAGCAGTTCTTC
CASSLVPSLSSYNEQFF
>TRBV5-1|TRBD1|few|TRBJ2-3
TGCGCCACCAAGACAGGGATAAGCACAGATACGCAGTATTTT
CATKTGISTDTQYF
>TRBV11-3|NA|NA|TRBJ2-1
TGTGCCAGCAGCGCTGGGGACCCCGCTTACAATGAGCAGTTCTTC
CASSAGDPAYNEQFF
>TRBV7-6|NA|NA|TRBJ2-3
TGTGCCAGCAGCTTAGTTGGGGGGACAGATACGCGGTATTTT
CASSLVGGTDTRYF
>TRBV29-1|TRBD2|NA|TRBJ2-7
TGCAGCGTTGAAGATCATGGCGGGAGGATCGAGCAGTACTTC
CSVEDHGGRIEQYF
>TRBV7-5|NA|many|TRBJ2-7
NA
CISVPETGPDEQYF